This entry describes one T cell receptor (beta chain). The table came from immunoSEQ multiplex PCR; TCRdb's copy has only in-frame clones and leaves some out. The table has under 95,000 clones, approximately 88% seen once. These data are taken from a study of T cell responses to AZD1222 COVID-19 vaccine. Losses at the gene ends were 0 bases for V and 5 bases for J; bases not matched to a gene: 4. Germline loops: CDR1 SGHRS, CDR2 YFSETQ. The CDR3 has 14 residues. The source material was peripheral blood, sampled on day 0 of AZD1222 vaccination. The receptor was derived from an adult in good health. This sequence joins TRBV5-1 and TRBJ2-7; 8 positions agree with TRBD2. The CDR3 region is CASSLASGSDEQYF. CDR3 coding DNA: TGCGCCAGCAGCTTGGCTAGCGGGTCCGACGAGCAGTACTTC.